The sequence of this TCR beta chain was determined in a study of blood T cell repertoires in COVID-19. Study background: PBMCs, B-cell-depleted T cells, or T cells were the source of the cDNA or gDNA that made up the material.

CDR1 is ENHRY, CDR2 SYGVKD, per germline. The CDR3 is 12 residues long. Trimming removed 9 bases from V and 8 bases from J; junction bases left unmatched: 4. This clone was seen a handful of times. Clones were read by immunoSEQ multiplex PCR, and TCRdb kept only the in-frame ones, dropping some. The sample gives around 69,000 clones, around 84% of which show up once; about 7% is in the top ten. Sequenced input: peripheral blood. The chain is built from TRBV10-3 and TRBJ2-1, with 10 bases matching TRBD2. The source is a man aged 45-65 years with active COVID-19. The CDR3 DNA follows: TGTGCCATTTCTCTAGCGGGGGATGAGCAGTTCTTC. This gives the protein CAISLAGDEQFF.